The 24 T cell receptor beta chains given below trace back to one sample, sequenced in a study of identical twins. TCRdb ran MiXCR on the 5' RACE reads and lists one entry per CDR3 protein. The sample shows 17,000 or so distinct CDR3 sequences, nearly 70% of them seen only once. Material for sequencing was memory (CD45RO+) T cells sorted from blood. Receptors were obtained from a woman between 18 and 29 years old in good health. This table probably holds off-target reads from a library built for another chain.

The chain recombines TRBV11-3 with TRBJ2-1; D unresolved. The CDR3 consists of 16 residues. Germline V CDR1 and CDR2: SGHNT, YENEEA. V dropped 5 bases and J dropped 5 bases, with 19 bases sitting between them. The CDR3 coding sequence is TGTGCCAGCAGCAATTCCCGGCTTTCTAGAGACAATGAGCAGTTCTTC. Its protein is CASSNSRLSRDNEQFF.

The genes are TRBV9 and TRBJ2-5; D gene uncertain. The germline CDR1 and CDR2 sequences are SGDLS and YYNGEE. The germline V and J ends were trimmed by 0 bases and 5 bases, with 14 bases remaining between them. The CDR3 consists of 15 residues. CDR3 nucleotide sequence: TGTGCCAGCAGCGTAGCACGCACGAGTGGGGAGACCCAGTACTTC. Residues: CASSVARTSGETQYF.

In this sample, this clonotype turned up once. The chain employs TRBV18 and TRBJ2-1; D is perhaps TRBD2 (5 bases). Trimming cost V 2 bases and J 14 bases, with 10 bases left between them. The CDR3 consists of 11 residues. Germline lookup yields CDR1 KGHSH and CDR2 LQKENI. CDR3: CASSPSGVEFF. The CDR3 coding sequence is TGTGCCAGCTCACCATCCGGGGTGGAGTTCTTC.

The V gene is TRBV10-1, the J gene TRBJ2-1, with D tentatively TRBD2 (6 bases). From germline, CDR1 is WNHNN and CDR2 SYGVQD (reference sequence). The CDR3 loop spans 15 amino acids. Between the trimmed V and J ends, which lost 3 bases and 8 bases, there was a span of 17 bases. CDR3 sequence (DNA): TGCGCCAGCAGTGACCCTAGCGCCCCTTGGGATGAGCAGTTCTTC. It codes for CASSDPSAPWDEQFF.

The chain has TRBV11-2 and TRBJ2-2; D uncertain. Deletions cut 1 base from V and 4 bases from J, with 10 bases between. The V gene's germline CDR1 is SGHAT and CDR2 FQNNGV. CDR3 length: 15 residues. Here the CDR3 reads CASSLVFMGTGELFF. The CDR3 DNA follows: TGTGCCAGCAGCTTAGTCTTCATGGGCACCGGGGAGCTGTTTTTT.

This clonotype turned up a few times. The chain has TRBV29-1 and TRBJ2-7; unclear D gene. The CDR3 is 12 residues long. Germline assignment: CDR1 SQVTM and CDR2 ANQGSEA. V lost 3 bases and J lost 7, with 13 bases in between. CDR3 region: CSVEEPVEEQYF. The CDR3 nucleotides are TGCAGCGTTGAGGAACCCGTGGAGGAGCAGTACTTC.

The chain joins TRBV6-2 or TRBV6-3 to TRBJ2-3, with 7 bases matching TRBD1. The germline V gene encodes CDR1 MNHEY and CDR2 SVGEGT. Trimming cost V 6 bases and J 13 bases; bases outside gene matches: 13. The CDR3 covers 13 residues. This chain's CDR3 is CASSLLRDSEEYF. The CDR3, as DNA: TGTGCCAGCAGCCTCTTGAGGGACAGCGAGGAGTATTTT.

This rearrangement joins TRBV7-2 to TRBJ2-3; TRBD2 agrees at 7 bases. Germline lookup yields CDR1 SGHTA and CDR2 FQGNSA. J was trimmed by 5 bases and V by 4 bases; bases with no gene match: 27. The CDR3 has 21 amino acids. The CDR3 protein is CASSSTRASGGSPSLRDTQYF. CDR3 sequence (DNA): TGTGCCAGCAGCTCCACCCGCGCCTCGGGCGGGAGCCCCTCATTGAGAGATACGCAGTATTTT.

This clonotype has just a few counts. The rearrangement joins TRBV7-9 to TRBJ2-1, with TRBD2 matching 7 bases. The CDR3 has 16 residues. CDR1 is SEHNR, CDR2 FQNEAQ, per germline (reference sequence). The V gene end was trimmed by 5 bases and the J gene end by 8 bases; junction bases not matched to a gene: 15. The CDR3 protein is CASSPIWRAGRHEQFF. The DNA of the CDR3 is TGTGCCAGCAGCCCTATCTGGCGAGCGGGAAGGCATGAGCAGTTCTTC.

The V call is TRBV10-2, the J call TRBJ2-3; 7 bases are a match to TRBD2. Germline values: CDR1 WSHSY, CDR2 SAAADI. The CDR3 consists of 15 residues. With 0 bases clipped from V and 1 base from J, the junction kept 1 base outside the gene matches. CDR3 in DNA: TGCGCCAGCAGTGAGTCCCTAGCGGGCACAGATACGCAGTATTTT. Translated, it gives CASSESLAGTDTQYF.

The chain joins TRBV28 to TRBJ2-5; TRBD2 is a possible D gene (5 bases). Germline lookup yields CDR1 MDHEN and CDR2 SYDVKM. The CDR3 runs 12 residues. V was cut by 3 bases and J by 5 bases, with 7 bases left in between. Written as DNA, the CDR3 is TGTGCCAGCAGTTTGACGGGGGAGACCCAGTACTTC. Its translation: CASSLTGETQYF.

This clonotype has a single count. The chain carries TRBV4-2 and TRBJ1-3; tentative D call: TRBD1 (5 bases). The ends were cut back, 4 bases at V and 0 bases at J, with 10 bases in the middle. Germline assignment: CDR1 LGHNA and CDR2 YNFKEQ. This CDR3 contains 15 residues. CDR3: CASSPGGSSGNTIYF. The CDR3 nucleotides read TGTGCCAGCAGCCCCGGGGGTTCCTCTGGAAACACCATATATTTT.

J is TRBJ1-3 and V is TRBV11-3, with 8 nucleotides matching TRBD1. Germline assignment: CDR1 SGHNT and CDR2 YENEEA. CDR3 length equals 17 residues. V was clipped by 2 bases and J by 4 bases; unmatched bases: 10. The CDR3 DNA reads TGTGCCAGCAGCTTACCCCCCGGCAGGGGGCCAGGAAACACCATATATTTT. Amino acids: CASSLPPGRGPGNTIYF.

This clonotype turned up a few times. The chain recombines TRBV19 with TRBJ2-6; no firm D call. The germline V gene has CDR1 LNHDA and CDR2 SQIVND (reference sequence). Trimming took off 1 base at V and 0 bases at J, with 7 bases between the two ends. The CDR3 extends over 16 amino acids. The DNA of the CDR3 is TGTGCCAGTAGTATAGCCAGAGACTCTGGGGCCAACGTCCTGACTTTC. It codes for CASSIARDSGANVLTF.

V gene TRBV4-2 combines with J gene TRBJ2-7; 7 nucleotides match TRBD2. V lost 1 base and J lost 7; bases outside the gene matches: 10. There are 15 residues in the CDR3. Germline V gene lookup returns CDR1 LGHNA and CDR2 YNFKEQ. CDR3 DNA sequence: TGTGCCAGCAGCCAAGGGTCTAGCGGACTTCGGGAGCAGTACTTC. This translates into CASSQGSSGLREQYF.

The chain joins TRBV5-1 to TRBJ2-3; D remains ambiguous. Trimming took off 0 bases at V and 2 bases at J, with 7 bases between the two ends. CDR3 length equals 14 residues. The germline V gene encodes CDR1 SGHRS and CDR2 YFSETQ. The CDR3 nucleotides read TGCGCCAGCAGCTTGGAGGACCTCACAGATACGCAGTATTTT. It yields the protein CASSLEDLTDTQYF.

This chain uses TRBV7-9 with TRBJ2-3, with D possibly being TRBD2 (6 bases). This CDR3 spans 18 amino acids. Between the trimmed V and J ends, which lost 2 bases and 0 bases, there was a span of 18 bases. CDR1 and CDR2 from the germline V gene are SEHNR and FQNEAQ (reference sequence). CDR3: CASSLRGRGTPSTDTQYF. In nucleotides, the CDR3 is TGTGCCAGCAGCTTAAGGGGACGCGGGACCCCTAGCACAGATACGCAGTATTTT.

V is TRBV29-1 and J is TRBJ2-1; 7 bases fit TRBD2. Trimming at V came to 4 bases and at J to 0 bases, leaving 3 bases not matched to a gene. There are 14 residues in the CDR3. The V gene's germline CDR1 is SQVTM and CDR2 ANQGSEA. The CDR3 reads CSVGGGASYNEQFF. CDR3 in DNA: TGCAGCGTTGGGGGAGGGGCCTCCTACAATGAGCAGTTCTTC.

The chain recombines TRBV20-1 with TRBJ1-2; D gene ambiguous. The CDR3 is made up of 14 amino acids. V was shortened by 0 bases and J by 7 bases, with 15 bases between the two germline ends. CDR1 and CDR2 from the germline V gene are DFQATT and SNEGSKA (reference sequence). CDR3 in amino acids: CSARDRTVYFGYTF. The CDR3 region has the DNA TGCAGTGCTAGAGATCGAACAGTATACTTTGGCTACACCTTC.

The chain is built from TRBV12-3 or TRBV12-4 and TRBJ2-1; TRBD2 matches 11 bases. After removal of 5 bases from V and 3 bases from J, the junction contained 3 bases not matched to a gene. The CDR3 runs to 15 residues. The CDR3 DNA reads as TGTGCCAGCAGTCCTGGGACTAGCGGCTACAATGAGCAGTTCTTC. This codes for CASSPGTSGYNEQFF.

This chain joins TRBV20-1 and TRBJ2-3, with D possibly TRBD1 on 6 matching bases. The length of the CDR3 is 13 residues. The germline CDR1 and CDR2 sequences are DFQATT and SNEGSKA (reference sequence). Trimming stripped 5 bases from V and 4 bases from J, with 13 bases between. The CDR3 sequence: CSAVQGGPDTQYF. CDR3 coding DNA: TGCAGTGCTGTACAGGGTGGGCCAGATACGCAGTATTTT.

This clonotype came up a few times. The chain couples TRBV11-3 to TRBJ2-1; 8 bases align to TRBD2. CDR1 and CDR2 from the germline V gene are SGHNT and YENEEA. V lost 1 base to trimming and J lost 0 bases; unmatched junction nucleotides: 8. The CDR3 contains 18 residues. CDR3 sequence (DNA): TGTGCCAGCAGCTTAGTCGAACTAGCGGCTAGCTCCTACAATGAGCAGTTCTTC. Translating it yields CASSLVELAASSYNEQFF.

This rearrangement joins TRBV20-1 to TRBJ1-2, with TRBD1 as a possible D gene (6 bases). V dropped 1 base and J dropped 4 bases, with 10 bases sitting between them. The CDR3 sequence is 13 residues long. The germline V gene encodes CDR1 DFQATT and CDR2 SNEGSKA (reference sequence). CDR3 residues: CSARAQDSYGYTF. CDR3 coding DNA: TGCAGTGCTAGAGCTCAGGACAGCTATGGCTACACCTTC.

This clonotype was counted between two and nine times. The chain couples TRBV12-3 or TRBV12-4 to TRBJ2-7, with D unclear. V lost 5 bases and J lost 7, with 18 bases in between. The CDR3 consists of 14 residues. The DNA for the CDR3 is TGTGCCAGCAGTCCCTCAGGTACCCCCAGGGAGCAGTACTTC. Translating gives CASSPSGTPREQYF.